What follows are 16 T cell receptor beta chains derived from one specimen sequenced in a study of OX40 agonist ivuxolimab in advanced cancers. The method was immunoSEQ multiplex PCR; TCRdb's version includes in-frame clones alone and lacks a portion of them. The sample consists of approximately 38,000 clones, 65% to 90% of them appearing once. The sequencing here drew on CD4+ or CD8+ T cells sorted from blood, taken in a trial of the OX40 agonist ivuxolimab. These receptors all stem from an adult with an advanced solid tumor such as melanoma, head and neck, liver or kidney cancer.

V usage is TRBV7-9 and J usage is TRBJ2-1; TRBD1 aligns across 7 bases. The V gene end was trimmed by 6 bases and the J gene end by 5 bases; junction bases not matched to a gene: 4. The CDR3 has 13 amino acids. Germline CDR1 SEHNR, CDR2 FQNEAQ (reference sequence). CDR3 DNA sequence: TGTGCCAGCAGGGACAGGCGGGACAATGAGCAGTTCTTC. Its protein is CASRDRRDNEQFF.

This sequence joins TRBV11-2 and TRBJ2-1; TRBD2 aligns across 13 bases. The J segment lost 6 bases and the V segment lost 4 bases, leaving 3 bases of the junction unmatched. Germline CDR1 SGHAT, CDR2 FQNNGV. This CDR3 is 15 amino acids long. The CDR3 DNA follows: TGTGCCAGCAGCTCGACTAGCGGGAGGATCAATGAGCAGTTCTTC. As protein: CASSSTSGRINEQFF.

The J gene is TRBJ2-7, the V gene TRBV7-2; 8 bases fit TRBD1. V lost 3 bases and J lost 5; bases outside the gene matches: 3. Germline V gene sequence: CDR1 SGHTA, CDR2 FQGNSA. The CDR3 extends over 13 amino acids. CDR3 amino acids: CASSFAGGNEQYF. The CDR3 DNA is TGTGCCAGCAGCTTTGCAGGGGGCAACGAGCAGTACTTC.

The CDR3 coding sequence is TGTGCCAGCAGCTTTATCGGGGATTACACTGAAGCTTTCTTT. This gives the protein CASSFIGDYTEAFF. The J gene is TRBJ1-1, the V gene TRBV11-3; no clear D gene. This CDR3 is 14 amino acids long. Germline CDR1 SGHNT, CDR2 YENEEA. The ends were cut back, 3 bases at V and 3 bases at J, with 11 bases in the middle.

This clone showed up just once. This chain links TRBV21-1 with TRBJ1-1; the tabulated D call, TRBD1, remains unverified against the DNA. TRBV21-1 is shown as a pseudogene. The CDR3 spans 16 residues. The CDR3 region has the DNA TGTGCCAGCTTAAAAGGGACAGGGGGAATGAACACTGAAGCTTTCTTT. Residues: CASLKGTGGMNTEAFF.

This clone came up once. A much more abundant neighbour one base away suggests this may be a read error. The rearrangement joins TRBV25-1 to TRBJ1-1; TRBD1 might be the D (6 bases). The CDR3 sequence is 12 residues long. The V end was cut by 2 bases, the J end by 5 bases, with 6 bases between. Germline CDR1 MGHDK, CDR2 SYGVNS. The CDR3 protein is CASSERGTEAFF. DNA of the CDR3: TGTGCCAGCAGTGAAAGGGGGACTGAAGCTTTCTTT.

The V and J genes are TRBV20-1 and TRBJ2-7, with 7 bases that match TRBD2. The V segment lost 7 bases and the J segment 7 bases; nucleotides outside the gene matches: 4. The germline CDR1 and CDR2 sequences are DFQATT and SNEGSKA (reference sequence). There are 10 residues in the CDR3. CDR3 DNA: TGCAGTGTGGGGGGGACGGAGCAGTACTTC. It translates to CSVGGTEQYF.

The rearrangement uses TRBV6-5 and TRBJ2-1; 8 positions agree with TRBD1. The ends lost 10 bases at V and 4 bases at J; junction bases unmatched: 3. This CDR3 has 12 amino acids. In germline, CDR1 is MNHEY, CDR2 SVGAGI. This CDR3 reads CATRTGYNEQFF. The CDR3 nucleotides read TGTGCCACAAGGACAGGGTACAATGAGCAGTTCTTC.

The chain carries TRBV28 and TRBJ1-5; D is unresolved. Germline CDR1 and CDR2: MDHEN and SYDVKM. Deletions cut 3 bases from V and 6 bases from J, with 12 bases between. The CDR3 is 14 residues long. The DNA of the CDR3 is TGTGCCAGCAGTTTGAGAGGAGTAGGTCAGCCCCAGCATTTT. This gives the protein CASSLRGVGQPQHF.

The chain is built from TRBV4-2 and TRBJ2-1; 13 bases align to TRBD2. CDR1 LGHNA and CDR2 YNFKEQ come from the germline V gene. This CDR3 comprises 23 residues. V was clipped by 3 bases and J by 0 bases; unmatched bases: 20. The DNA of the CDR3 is TGTGCCAGCAGCCATCCCGCGACCGGGACTAGCGGGACACCCCTTACCTCCTACAATGAGCAGTTCTTC. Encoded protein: CASSHPATGTSGTPLTSYNEQFF.

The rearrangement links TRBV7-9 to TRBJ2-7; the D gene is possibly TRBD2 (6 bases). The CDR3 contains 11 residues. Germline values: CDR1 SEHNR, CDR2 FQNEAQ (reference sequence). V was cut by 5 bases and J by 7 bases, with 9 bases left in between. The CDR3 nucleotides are TGTGCCAGCAGCGGAGGGGTAGAGCAGTACTTC. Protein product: CASSGGVEQYF.

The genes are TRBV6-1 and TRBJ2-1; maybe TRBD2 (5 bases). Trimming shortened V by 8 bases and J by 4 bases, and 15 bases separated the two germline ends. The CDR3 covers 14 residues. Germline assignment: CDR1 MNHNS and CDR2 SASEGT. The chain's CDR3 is CASERRGRYNEQFF. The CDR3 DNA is TGTGCCAGCGAAAGAAGAGGGCGGTACAATGAGCAGTTCTTC.

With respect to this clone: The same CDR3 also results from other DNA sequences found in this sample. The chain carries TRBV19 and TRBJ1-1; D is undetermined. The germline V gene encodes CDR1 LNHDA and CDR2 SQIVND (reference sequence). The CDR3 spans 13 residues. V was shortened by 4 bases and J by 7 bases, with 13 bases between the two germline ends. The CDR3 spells CASSSRGTVEAFF. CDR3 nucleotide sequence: TGTGCCAGTAGTAGCCGCGGAACGGTTGAAGCTTTCTTT.

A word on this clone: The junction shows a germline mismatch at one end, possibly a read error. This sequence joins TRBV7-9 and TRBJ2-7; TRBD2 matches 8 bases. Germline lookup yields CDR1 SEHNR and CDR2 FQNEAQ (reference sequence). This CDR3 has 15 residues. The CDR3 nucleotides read TGCGCCAGCAGCCAAGAAACGGGGGGGCCCTACGAGCAGTACTTC. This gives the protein CASSQETGGPYEQYF.

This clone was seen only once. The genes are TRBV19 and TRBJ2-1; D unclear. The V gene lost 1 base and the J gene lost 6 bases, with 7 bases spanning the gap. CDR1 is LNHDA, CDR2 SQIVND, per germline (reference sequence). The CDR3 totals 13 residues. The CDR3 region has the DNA TGTGCCAGTAGTATAGGTCAGGTCAATGAGCAGTTCTTC. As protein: CASSIGQVNEQFF. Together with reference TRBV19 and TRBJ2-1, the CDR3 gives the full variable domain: DGGITQSPKYLFRKEGQNVTLSCEQNLNHDAMYWYRQDPGQGLRLIYYSQIVNDFQKGDIAEGYSVSREKKESFPLTVTSAQKNPTAFYLCASSIGQVNEQFFGPGTRLTVL.

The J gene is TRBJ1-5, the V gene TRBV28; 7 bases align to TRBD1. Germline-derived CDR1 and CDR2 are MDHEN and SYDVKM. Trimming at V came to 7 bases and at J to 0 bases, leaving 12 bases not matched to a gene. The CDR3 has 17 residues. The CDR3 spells CASTPADRTYSNQPQHF. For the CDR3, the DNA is TGTGCCAGCACCCCAGCGGACAGGACTTATAGCAATCAGCCCCAGCATTTT.